This entry is about one T cell receptor (beta chain). The data were taken from a study of blood T cell repertoires in COVID-19. At the level of the study: T cells, B-cell-depleted T cells, or PBMCs provided the cDNA or gDNA that served as material.

Sequencing used immunoSEQ multiplex PCR; TCRdb keeps in-frame clones, though not all of them. The repertoire holds fewer than 350,000 clones, with approximately 88% as singletons. Patients in Seattle were enrolled during active infection, then followed longitudinally. V dropped 0 bases and J dropped 4 bases, with 7 bases sitting between them. Germline assignment: CDR1 SGHTA and CDR2 FQGTGA. The CDR3 totals 13 residues. This chain joins TRBV7-3 and TRBJ2-7; D perhaps matches TRBD2 (6 bases). Sequenced sample: peripheral blood. This clonotype originated in a woman in her 30s with COVID-19, enrolled during active disease. The CDR3 DNA reads TGTGCCAGCAGCTTAACCCGGGGGTACGAGCAGTACTTC. The encoded protein is CASSLTRGYEQYF.